Presented here are 19 T cell receptor beta chains from one specimen sequenced in a study of T-cell memory formation after mild COVID-19. TCRdb itself ran the 5' RACE reads through MiXCR, one entry per CDR3 protein. The data show tens of thousands of distinct CDR3 sequences, 7.3% seen once. The sample consisted of PBMCs or a T cell subset sorted from them (not recorded which). All receptors derive from a man younger than 30 who had mild COVID-19 (a few samples of this study predate the infection). Cell type and time point are not known.

A few counts support this clonotype. The chain uses TRBV9 and TRBJ2-1; D uncertain. The CDR3 covers 13 residues. Trimming removed 0 bases from V and 5 bases from J, with 6 bases in between. Germline-derived CDR1 and CDR2 are SGDLS and YYNGEE. CDR3 residues: CASSVGQHNEQFF. The CDR3, as DNA: TGTGCCAGCAGCGTAGGGCAGCACAATGAGCAGTTCTTC.

This clonotype has ten or more counts. The chain uses TRBV6-2 or TRBV6-3 and TRBJ2-7; the D gene could be TRBD1 or TRBD2 (5 bases each). CDR1 is MNHEY and CDR2 is SVGEGT in the germline V gene. CDR3 length: 13 residues. Trimming pared 7 bases from V and 2 bases from J, leaving 12 bases between. The CDR3 loop is CASKIREPYEQYF. CDR3 nucleotide sequence: TGTGCCAGCAAAATCAGGGAGCCCTACGAGCAGTACTTC.

The chain links TRBV12-3 or TRBV12-4 to TRBJ1-6; 8 nucleotides line up with TRBD1. Unmatched junction bases numbered 4, after V lost 3 bases and J lost 6 bases. This CDR3 comprises 15 residues. The CDR3 loop reads CASSLSGGTNSPLHF. DNA of the CDR3: TGTGCCAGCAGTTTGTCAGGGGGCACTAATTCACCCCTCCACTTT.

Only a few counts were recorded for this clonotype. The rearrangement uses TRBV5-1 and TRBJ1-1; D gene unclear. Germline assignment: CDR1 SGHRS and CDR2 YFSETQ. V shed 1 base and J shed 3 bases, with 10 bases lying between them. This CDR3 region has 14 residues. CDR3 coding DNA: TGCGCCAGCAGCTTGAGAGATCCCTACACTGAAGCTTTCTTT. Encoded protein: CASSLRDPYTEAFF.

This clonotype was observed at least ten times. CDR3 amino acids: CSARVTGGGYGYTF. The CDR3 DNA reads TGCAGTGCTAGAGTTACAGGGGGCGGCTATGGCTACACCTTC. This chain joins TRBV20-1 and TRBJ1-2; 9 bases map to TRBD1. With 1 base clipped from V and 4 bases from J, the junction kept 4 bases outside the gene matches. Germline V lookup: CDR1 DFQATT, CDR2 SNEGSKA (reference sequence). The CDR3 is 14 amino acids.

This chain links TRBV10-3 with TRBJ1-5, with 7 bases matching TRBD1. V was clipped by 3 bases and J by 6 bases; unmatched bases: 2. The CDR3 spans 13 residues. Germline CDR1 reads ENHRY; CDR2 reads SYGVKD. Here the CDR3 DNA reads TGTGCCATCAGTGACAGGGGGTCTCAGCCCCAGCATTTT. Translated: CAISDRGSQPQHF.

This clonotype occurred a few times. The J gene is TRBJ1-5, the V gene TRBV10-2; no clear D gene. The length of the CDR3 is 14 residues. Deletions cut 0 bases from V and 6 bases from J, with 9 bases between. Germline CDR1 WSHSY, CDR2 SAAADI. The chain's CDR3 is CASSESDWGQPQHF. The CDR3 DNA follows: TGCGCCAGCAGTGAGTCCGATTGGGGTCAGCCCCAGCATTTT.

V usage is TRBV5-1 and J usage is TRBJ2-7, with D maybe TRBD1 (6 bases). Germline lookup yields CDR1 SGHRS and CDR2 YFSETQ. The CDR3 sequence is 13 residues long. Trimming stripped 3 bases from V and 2 bases from J, with 9 bases between. CDR3 sequence reads: CASSSQGTYEQYF. The CDR3 bases are TGCGCCAGCAGCTCACAGGGCACCTACGAGCAGTACTTC.

Only a few counts were recorded for this clonotype. The rearrangement uses TRBV29-1 and TRBJ2-2, with D maybe TRBD2 (6 bases). This CDR3 has 13 residues. Per the germline V gene, CDR1 is SQVTM and CDR2 is ANQGSEA. V was pared by 4 bases and J by 2 bases, with 8 bases between. The CDR3 bases are TGCAGCGTTGCGGGACTTAACACCGGGGAGCTGTTTTTT. Protein sequence: CSVAGLNTGELFF.

This clonotype was observed a few times. The rearrangement links TRBV9 to TRBJ2-7; maybe TRBD2 (5 bases). This CDR3 is built from 14 residues. V was cut by 10 bases and J by 1 base, with 18 bases left in between. Germline V gene sequence: CDR1 SGDLS, CDR2 YYNGEE. CDR3 in DNA: TGTGCCGGATTTTGGGGTAGCGCGTCCTACGAGCAGTACTTC. This gives the protein CAGFWGSASYEQYF.

This clonotype was seen more than once but under ten times. This CDR3 is CASRGRDSSYEQYF. As DNA, the CDR3 is TGTGCCAGCAGGGGACGAGACAGCTCCTACGAGCAGTACTTC. The rearrangement uses TRBV7-6 and TRBJ2-7, with D perhaps being TRBD1 or TRBD2 (5 bases each). V lost 6 bases and J 0 bases, leaving 12 bases between the germline ends. In germline, CDR1 is SGHVS, CDR2 FNYEAQ. CDR3 length equals 14 residues.

This clonotype was counted between two and nine times. The gene calls are TRBV24-1 and TRBJ2-1; D remains ambiguous. The CDR3 has 12 residues. The germline CDR1 and CDR2 sequences are KGHDR and SFDVKD. V gave up 9 bases and J gave up 15 bases, with 20 bases separating them. CDR3 bases: TGTGCCACCGGGTCGAATCAATCTGGGCTGTTCTTC. This encodes CATGSNQSGLFF.

CDR3 sequence (DNA): TGTGCCAGCAGCCTGGGGGGGGACGAGCAGTACTTC. This gives the protein CASSLGGDEQYF. The chain couples TRBV5-4 to TRBJ2-7, with 7 bases identical to TRBD2. This CDR3 is built from 12 residues. V shed 4 bases and J 5 bases; nucleotides not matched to a gene: 3. Germline assignment: CDR1 SGHNT and CDR2 YYREEE (reference sequence).

This chain joins TRBV7-9 and TRBJ2-6, with D hard to call. The V and J ends lost 8 bases and 0 bases respectively, with 5 bases between them. The germline V gene has CDR1 SEHNR and CDR2 FQNEAQ (reference sequence). This CDR3 is built from 13 residues. The CDR3 here is CASADSGANVLTF. DNA of the CDR3: TGTGCCAGCGCAGACTCTGGGGCCAACGTCCTGACTTTC.

A few counts support this clonotype. This chain uses TRBV7-3 with TRBJ2-1; 10 bases line up with TRBD1. The V gene's germline CDR1 is SGHTA and CDR2 FQGTGA. The CDR3 spans 16 residues. The V segment lost 1 base and the J segment 3 bases; nucleotides outside the gene matches: 3. As DNA, the CDR3 is TGTGCCAGCAGCTTAATGGGACAGGGGTTCTACAATGAGCAGTTCTTC. Its translation: CASSLMGQGFYNEQFF.

The gene calls are TRBV23-1 and TRBJ1-2; D is undetermined. TRBV23-1 is annotated as an ORF whose role is uncertain. There are 17 residues in the CDR3. Trimming removed 0 bases from V and 5 bases from J, with 19 bases in between. Here the CDR3 reads CASSQSRLPLVWYGYTF. The CDR3 DNA reads as TGCGCCAGCAGTCAATCCCGGCTCCCTCTTGTTTGGTATGGCTACACCTTC.

The V and J genes are TRBV7-2 and TRBJ2-1; 8 positions match TRBD2. Germline V gene lookup returns CDR1 SGHTA and CDR2 FQGNSA. V shed 0 bases, J shed 9 bases, and the junction held 10 bases outside the gene matches. The CDR3 contains 16 residues. This chain's CDR3 is CASSLARLALGGEQFF. The CDR3, as DNA: TGTGCCAGCAGCTTAGCCCGACTAGCGCTGGGAGGTGAGCAGTTCTTC.

In this sample, this clonotype turned up once. V and J are TRBV20-1 and TRBJ2-7, with 10 positions matching TRBD2. The CDR3 contains 15 residues. The germline V gene encodes CDR1 DFQATT and CDR2 SNEGSKA (reference sequence). The ends lost 3 bases at V and 3 bases at J; junction bases unmatched: 8. In DNA, the CDR3 is TGCAGTGCTAGGGTAGCGGGGGGAGCCGTCTACGAGCAGTACTTC. Residues: CSARVAGGAVYEQYF.

This clonotype was observed a few times. This sequence joins TRBV12-3 or TRBV12-4 and TRBJ2-7, with 7 bases that match TRBD2. The J segment lost 3 bases and the V segment lost 9 bases, leaving 5 bases of the junction unmatched. The CDR3 is made up of 12 amino acids. The CDR3 sequence is CASGEGFYEQYF. CDR3 nucleotide sequence: TGTGCCAGTGGGGAGGGTTTCTACGAGCAGTACTTC.